These 8 T cell receptor beta chains came from one sample sequenced in a study of T cell clones after liver transplantation (dated by TCRdb to the late 2010s). The intended sense of this specimen's time point label: pre-transplant. Libraries were constructed by the immunoSEQ multiplex PCR assay. TCRdb limited this immuneACCESS table to in-frame rearrangements with V and J called. A share of clones is missing; checked studies link under half to unresolved V genes, and the rest is unexplained. Here the sample has more than 95,000 clones; more than 75% occur a single time. About 1% of the sample is taken by the ten largest. Specimen: CD4+ T cells from blood, collected before liver transplant. Every receptor here comes from a human donor who received a liver transplant.

The V and J genes are TRBV5-1 and TRBJ1-1; D uncertain. Trimming stripped 4 bases from V and 5 bases from J, with 18 bases between. This CDR3 has 15 residues. Germline V lookup: CDR1 SGHRS, CDR2 YFSETQ. The DNA of the CDR3 is TGCGCCAGCAGCCCGGTCGTGGGGTTCGGGACTGAAGCTTTCTTT. Translating it yields CASSPVVGFGTEAFF. Full variable domain (rest looked up from reference TRBV5-1 and TRBJ1-1): KAGVTQTPRYLIKTRGQQVTLSCSPISGHRSVSWYQQTPGQGLQFLFEYFSETQRNKGNFPGRFSGRQFSNSRSEMNVSTLELGDSALYLCASSPVVGFGTEAFFGQGTRLTVV.

This chain connects TRBV18 to TRBJ2-7, with 9 bases matching TRBD1. V dropped 2 bases and J dropped 4; count of bases not matched to a gene: 6. This CDR3 region has 15 residues. CDR1 and CDR2 from the germline V gene are KGHSH and LQKENI. The CDR3 bases are TGTGCCAGCTCACCATTCCGCGACAGGGGGTACGAGCAGTACTTC. It is translated as CASSPFRDRGYEQYF.

The genes are TRBV6-1 and TRBJ2-7; no firm D call. V dropped 4 bases and J dropped 0 bases, with 10 bases sitting between them. The CDR3 length is 14 residues. Germline V gives CDR1 MNHNS, CDR2 SASEGT. The CDR3 DNA follows: TGTGCCAGCAGTGGTAGGGCGAGCTCCTACGAGCAGTACTTC. It specifies CASSGRASSYEQYF.

In its sample, this clone was seen once. This chain connects TRBV27 to TRBJ2-1, with 11 bases identical to TRBD1. CDR1 is MNHEY, CDR2 SMNVEV, per germline (reference sequence). The CDR3 sequence is 15 residues long. V dropped 8 bases and J dropped 9; count of bases not matched to a gene: 12. The CDR3 spells CASGPGDRGWSEQFF. The DNA of the CDR3 is TGTGCCAGCGGCCCCGGGGACAGGGGGTGGTCTGAGCAGTTCTTC.

The table lists this clone with a few counts. This chain links TRBV23-1 with TRBJ2-5; 7 bases fit TRBD1. TRBV23-1 is sorted into the ORF group, with uncertain function. The CDR3 has 14 amino acids. V lost 8 bases to trimming and J lost 7 bases; unmatched junction nucleotides: 13. The CDR3 DNA sequence: TGCGCCAGCGGCTTAGTTGACAGGGTTGGGACCCAGTACTTC. This gives the protein CASGLVDRVGTQYF.

The CDR3 bases are TGTGCCAGCAGTTCCTGGACTAGCGGGGGCCCAGATACGCAGTATTTT. Its protein product is CASSSWTSGGPDTQYF. This sequence joins TRBV27 and TRBJ2-3; TRBD2 agrees at 13 bases. Germline V CDR1 and CDR2: MNHEY, SMNVEV (reference sequence). This CDR3 is built from 16 residues. V dropped 4 bases and J dropped 4; count of bases not matched to a gene: 5.

The rearrangement uses TRBV28 and TRBJ2-3, with D tentatively TRBD2 (5 bases). CDR3 length: 15 residues. Germline V gene lookup returns CDR1 MDHEN and CDR2 SYDVKM. The V gene lost 4 bases and the J gene lost 1 base, with 12 bases spanning the gap. The CDR3 here is CASSSPAGGTDTQYF. In DNA form, the CDR3 reads TGTGCCAGCAGTTCCCCAGCCGGGGGCACAGATACGCAGTATTTT.

This sequence joins TRBV30 and TRBJ2-5; 7 positions match TRBD2. The CDR3 spans 13 residues. Trimming removed 4 bases from V and 2 bases from J; junction bases left unmatched: 4. The germline V gene encodes CDR1 GTSNPN and CDR2 SVGIG (reference sequence). DNA for the CDR3: TGTGCCTGGAACAGCGGGGTTCAAGAGACCCAGTACTTC. Amino acid sequence: CAWNSGVQETQYF.